These 21 T cell receptor beta chains share one sample of origin, sequenced in a study of T cells in Graves' hyperthyroidism and ophthalmopathy. Amplification targeted TCR beta CDR3 regions from RNA transcripts. A set of HTBI primers served as the primers for a first-round RT-PCR of the TCR CDR3. MiXCR, applied by TCRdb to the multiplex PCR reads, yields one record per CDR3 protein. Of 490,000 or so distinct CDR3 sequences listed, 35% to 50% are singletons. Sample: peripheral blood or thyroid tissue (not recorded which). The receptors shown here come from an adult woman with Graves' disease, either hyperthyroidism or ophthalmopathy (not recorded which).

V and J are TRBV19 and TRBJ2-7, with a weak D call TRBD1 (5 bases). Germline loops: CDR1 LNHDA, CDR2 SQIVND (reference sequence). The CDR3 runs 13 residues. The germline V and J ends were trimmed by 8 bases and 8 bases, with 19 bases remaining between them. This chain's CDR3 is CASGHYNQPQQYF. Written as DNA, the CDR3 is TGTGCCAGTGGACACTACAATCAGCCCCAGCAGTACTTC.

This clonotype has just a few counts. The V call is TRBV29-1, the J call TRBJ1-4; 8 bases fit TRBD1. V dropped 4 bases and J dropped 8; count of bases not matched to a gene: 9. The CDR3 is 14 amino acids. Per germline, CDR1 SQVTM and CDR2 ANQGSEA. CDR3 region: CSVGPGTGREKLFF. The CDR3 DNA reads TGCAGCGTTGGCCCCGGGACAGGTCGCGAAAAACTGTTTTTT.

Many counts were recorded for this clonotype. The gene calls are TRBV7-9 and TRBJ1-6; D remains ambiguous. The CDR3 length is 16 residues. Germline V gene lookup returns CDR1 SEHNR and CDR2 FQNEAQ (reference sequence). V was clipped by 1 base and J by 3 bases, with 10 bases between them. CDR3 coding DNA: TGTGCCAGCAGCTTAGGAGGTTTCGGCTATAATTCACCCCTCCACTTT. Translation: CASSLGGFGYNSPLHF. Complete variable domain (other parts from reference TRBV7-9 and TRBJ1-6): DTGVSQNPRHKITKRGQNVTFRCDPISEHNRLYWYRQTLGQGPEFLTYFQNEAQLEKSRLLSDRFSAERPKGSFSTLEIQRTEQGDSAMYLCASSLGGFGYNSPLHFGNGTRLTVT.

This clonotype has more than one count but fewer than ten. V is TRBV10-3 and J is TRBJ2-1, with D possibly being TRBD1 (6 bases). Trimming pared 0 bases from V and 2 bases from J, leaving 11 bases between. Looked up from germline, CDR1 is ENHRY and CDR2 is SYGVKD. The CDR3 spans 16 residues. CDR3 region: CAISESGQGTYNEQFF. DNA of the CDR3: TGTGCCATCAGTGAGTCGGGGCAGGGGACCTACAATGAGCAGTTCTTC.

For this clonotype: With a much larger clone just one base away, this may be a read error. The chain employs TRBV5-1 and TRBJ1-1; the D is unclear. Per germline, CDR1 SGHRS and CDR2 YFSETQ. Trimming shortened V by 2 bases and J by 10 bases, and 18 bases separated the two germline ends. The CDR3 totals 14 residues. The CDR3 here is CASSLEPGGLGAFF. For the CDR3, the DNA is TGCGCCAGCAGCTTAGAACCGGGTGGGCTTGGAGCTTTCTTT.

The table lists this clonotype with a few counts. The chain links TRBV29-1 to TRBJ1-1; D call uncertain. Germline CDR1 reads SQVTM; CDR2 reads ANQGSEA. The ends were cut back, 5 bases at V and 0 bases at J, with 10 bases in the middle. The CDR3 loop spans 13 amino acids. CDR3 amino acids: CSVQRKMNTEAFF. The CDR3, as DNA: TGCAGCGTTCAACGGAAGATGAACACTGAAGCTTTCTTT.

This clonotype was recorded many times. The V gene is TRBV30, the J gene TRBJ1-1; the D gene is possibly TRBD1 (6 bases). Germline CDR1 and CDR2: GTSNPN and SVGIG (reference sequence). The V and J ends lost 4 bases and 0 bases respectively, with 24 bases between them. The CDR3 runs 18 residues. CDR3 sequence: CAWTSGAGRQNLNTEAFF. The CDR3 region has the DNA TGTGCCTGGACGTCGGGGGCGGGCCGACAAAATCTGAACACTGAAGCTTTCTTT.

The chain recombines TRBV7-2 with TRBJ2-7, with D possibly being TRBD1 (6 bases). Trimming removed 9 bases from V and 0 bases from J, with 15 bases in between. This CDR3 contains 14 residues. Germline V gives CDR1 SGHTA, CDR2 FQGNSA. In DNA form, the CDR3 reads TGTGCCAGTCCCCGACAGGCGCACTCCTACGAGCAGTACTTC. This gives the protein CASPRQAHSYEQYF.

The chain joins TRBV5-6 to TRBJ2-5; D is possibly TRBD2 (5 bases). The germline V gene has CDR1 SGHDT and CDR2 YYEEEE. Trimming shortened V by 4 bases and J by 9 bases, and 13 bases separated the two germline ends. The CDR3 length is 12 residues. The CDR3 DNA sequence: TGTGCCAGCAGCCCACTTAAAGCGGCCCAGTACTTC. Translation gives CASSPLKAAQYF.

This chain joins TRBV20-1 and TRBJ1-3, with a weak D call TRBD1 (6 bases). The CDR3 is 13 residues long. V was pared by 5 bases and J by 4 bases, with 12 bases between. Germline CDR1 is DFQATT and CDR2 is SNEGSKA (reference sequence). The CDR3 here is CSAPGTFGNTIYF. Written as DNA, the CDR3 is TGCAGTGCTCCAGGGACATTCGGAAACACCATATATTTT.

V and J are TRBV11-2 and TRBJ2-6; no reliable D call. Germline V gives CDR1 SGHAT, CDR2 FQNNGV. There are 15 residues in the CDR3. Between the trimmed V and J ends, which lost 1 base and 4 bases, there was a span of 8 bases. The CDR3, as DNA: TGTGCCAGCAGCTTAGTTGGCCCCGGGGCCAACGTCCTGACTTTC. Translation: CASSLVGPGANVLTF.

Only a few counts were recorded for this clonotype. This chain uses TRBV10-3 with TRBJ2-6; maybe TRBD1 (6 bases). Germline assignment: CDR1 ENHRY and CDR2 SYGVKD. The CDR3 runs to 15 residues. V was pared by 3 bases and J by 2 bases, with 8 bases between. The CDR3 nucleotides are TGTGCCATCAGTGATGAGGGGGCTGGGGCCAACGTCCTGACTTTC. Translation: CAISDEGAGANVLTF.

This clonotype was counted only a few times. J is TRBJ2-7 and V is TRBV4-1, with unresolved D. Germline CDR1 MGHRA, CDR2 YSYEKL. Trimming cost V 0 bases and J 1 base, with 13 bases left between them. The CDR3 is 16 residues long. The CDR3 region is CASSQELQALSYEQYF. The CDR3 coding sequence is TGCGCCAGCAGCCAAGAACTTCAGGCCTTATCCTACGAGCAGTACTTC.

The sample holds many counts of this clonotype. CDR3 sequence: CASSSPGRNTEAFF. DNA of the CDR3: TGTGCCAGCAGTTCCCCCGGCAGGAACACTGAAGCTTTCTTT. V gene TRBV7-2 combines with J gene TRBJ1-1; D ambiguous. Germline-derived CDR1 and CDR2 are SGHTA and FQGNSA. CDR3 length equals 14 residues. Trimming took 6 bases from V and 1 from J, leaving 12 bases between them.

In DNA form, the CDR3 reads TGCGCCAGCAGCGCCTACCAGGGGGCCTATGGCTACACCTTC. Amino acid sequence: CASSAYQGAYGYTF. The V call is TRBV5-1, the J call TRBJ1-2; TRBD1 matches 8 bases. The CDR3 has 14 amino acids. With 4 bases clipped from V and 4 bases from J, the junction kept 6 bases outside the gene matches. Germline CDR1 is SGHRS and CDR2 is YFSETQ.

On this clonotype itself: A much larger clone lies a single base off, so this may be a read error. The rearrangement uses TRBV19 and TRBJ2-5; no firm D call. Germline-derived CDR1 and CDR2 are LNHDA and SQIVND (reference sequence). CDR3 size: 11 residues. The CDR3: CDTLGSETQYF. CDR3 DNA: TGTGACACCCTAGGATCAGAGACCCAGTACTTC. Combining the CDR3 with reference TRBV19 and TRBJ2-5 gives the whole variable domain DGGITQSPKYLFRKEGQNVTLSCEQNLNHDAMYWYRQDPGQGLRLIYYSQIVNDFQKGDIAEGYSVSREKKESFPLTVTSAQKNPTAFYLCDTLGSETQYFGPGTRLLVL.

The chain employs TRBV7-9 and TRBJ1-6; possible D gene TRBD1, 5 bases. The V end lost 5 bases, the J end lost 8 bases, and 13 bases lay between the germline ends. CDR1 is SEHNR, CDR2 FQNEAQ, per germline (reference sequence). There are 14 residues in the CDR3. This CDR3 is CASSHRDGDSPLHF. CDR3 DNA sequence: TGTGCCAGCAGCCACCGGGACGGAGATTCACCCCTCCACTTT.

This clonotype was seen a few times. This rearrangement joins TRBV5-1 to TRBJ2-1; 8 bases map to TRBD1. The germline gives CDR1 SGHRS, CDR2 YFSETQ. The CDR3 loop spans 15 amino acids. J was trimmed by 2 bases and V by 4 bases; bases with no gene match: 5. In DNA form, the CDR3 reads TGCGCCAGCAGCCAACAGGGGGGCACCTACAATGAGCAGTTCTTC. Encoded protein: CASSQQGGTYNEQFF.

On this clonotype: As the CDR3 is not closed by the conserved phenylalanine or tryptophan, this likely results from a read error. It is unclear where the CDR3 begins or ends on the DNA, so no DNA is shown, and the CDR3 is as TCRdb lists it. The chain employs TRBV6-6 and TRBJ1-1; TRBD1, the table's D call, lacks a check against the DNA. Including both end residues, the CDR3 is 8 amino acids long. Germline loops: CDR1 MNHNY, CDR2 SVGAGI (reference sequence). The CDR3 loop is CASSEGDR.

The rearrangement links TRBV7-6 to TRBJ2-7, with 8 bases that match TRBD1. Germline CDR1 is SGHVS and CDR2 is FNYEAQ. V was pared by 5 bases and J by 3 bases, with 3 bases of the junction left unmatched. The CDR3 runs 13 residues. CDR3 residues: CASSQDRVYEQYF. The CDR3, as DNA: TGTGCCAGCAGCCAGGACAGGGTCTACGAGCAGTACTTC.

This CDR3 is CASSSRTGLEQYF. As DNA, the CDR3 is TGTGCCAGCAGCTCGCGGACAGGGCTAGAGCAGTACTTC. This sequence joins TRBV11-2 and TRBJ2-7, with 8 positions matching TRBD1. CDR3 length equals 13 residues. Germline V gives CDR1 SGHAT, CDR2 FQNNGV. V trimming: 4 bases; J trimming: 7 bases; junction bases outside the gene matches: 6.